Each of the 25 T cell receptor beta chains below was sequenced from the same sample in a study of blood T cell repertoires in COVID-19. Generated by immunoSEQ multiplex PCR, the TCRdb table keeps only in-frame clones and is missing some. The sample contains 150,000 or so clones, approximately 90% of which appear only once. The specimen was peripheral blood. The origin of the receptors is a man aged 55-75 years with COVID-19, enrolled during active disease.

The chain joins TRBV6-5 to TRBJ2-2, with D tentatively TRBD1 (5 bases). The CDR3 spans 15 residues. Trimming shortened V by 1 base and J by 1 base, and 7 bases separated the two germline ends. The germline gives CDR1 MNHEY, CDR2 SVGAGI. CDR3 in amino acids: CASSYYDRNTGELFF. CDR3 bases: TGTGCCAGCAGTTACTATGACAGGAACACCGGGGAGCTGTTTTTT.

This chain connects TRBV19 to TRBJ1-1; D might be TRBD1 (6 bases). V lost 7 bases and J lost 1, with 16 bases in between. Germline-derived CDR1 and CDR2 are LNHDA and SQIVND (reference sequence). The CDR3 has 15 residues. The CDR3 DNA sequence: TGTGCCAGTATCCCGCGGCAGGGGCAGAACACTGAAGCTTTCTTT. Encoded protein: CASIPRQGQNTEAFF.

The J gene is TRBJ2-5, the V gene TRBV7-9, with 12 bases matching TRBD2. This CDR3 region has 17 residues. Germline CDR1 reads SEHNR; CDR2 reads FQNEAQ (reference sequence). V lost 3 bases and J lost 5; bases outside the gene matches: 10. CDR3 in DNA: TGTGCCAGCAGCTTTGGGACTAGCGGGTCTGGGCACGAGACCCAGTACTTC. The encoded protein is CASSFGTSGSGHETQYF.

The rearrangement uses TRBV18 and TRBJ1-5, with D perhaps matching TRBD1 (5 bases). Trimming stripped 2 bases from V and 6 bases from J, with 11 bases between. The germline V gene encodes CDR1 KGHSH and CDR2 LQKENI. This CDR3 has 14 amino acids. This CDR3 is CASSPNPGGQPQHF. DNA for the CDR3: TGTGCCAGCTCACCAAATCCCGGGGGTCAGCCCCAGCATTTT. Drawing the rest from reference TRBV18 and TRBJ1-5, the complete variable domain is NAGVMQNPRHLVRRRGQEARLRCSPMKGHSHVYWYRQLPEEGLKFMVYLQKENIIDESGMPKERFSAEFPKEGPSILRIQQVVRGDSAAYFCASSPNPGGQPQHFGDGTRLSIL.

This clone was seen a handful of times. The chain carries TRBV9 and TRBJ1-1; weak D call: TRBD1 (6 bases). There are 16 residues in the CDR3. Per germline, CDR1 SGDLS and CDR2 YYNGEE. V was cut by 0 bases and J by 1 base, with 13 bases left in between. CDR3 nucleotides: TGTGCCAGCAGCGTAGGGGCGGGGGCCTCGAACACTGAAGCTTTCTTT. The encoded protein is CASSVGAGASNTEAFF.

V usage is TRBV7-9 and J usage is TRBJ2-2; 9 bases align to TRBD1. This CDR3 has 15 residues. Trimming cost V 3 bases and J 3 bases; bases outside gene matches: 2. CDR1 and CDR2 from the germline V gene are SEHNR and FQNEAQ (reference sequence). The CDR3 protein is CASSFTGGYTGELFF. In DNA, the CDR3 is TGTGCCAGCAGCTTTACAGGGGGCTACACCGGGGAGCTGTTTTTT. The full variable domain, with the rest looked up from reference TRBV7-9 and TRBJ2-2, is DTGVSQNPRHKITKRGQNVTFRCDPISEHNRLYWYRQTLGQGPEFLTYFQNEAQLEKSRLLSDRFSAERPKGSFSTLEIQRTEQGDSAMYLCASSFTGGYTGELFFGEGSRLTVL.

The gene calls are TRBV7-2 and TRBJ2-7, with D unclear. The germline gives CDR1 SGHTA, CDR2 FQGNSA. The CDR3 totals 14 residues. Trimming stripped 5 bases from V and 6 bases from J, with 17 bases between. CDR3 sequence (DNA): TGTGCCAGCAGCCTCGGCACAGTTGCCGGCGAGCAGTACTTC. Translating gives CASSLGTVAGEQYF.

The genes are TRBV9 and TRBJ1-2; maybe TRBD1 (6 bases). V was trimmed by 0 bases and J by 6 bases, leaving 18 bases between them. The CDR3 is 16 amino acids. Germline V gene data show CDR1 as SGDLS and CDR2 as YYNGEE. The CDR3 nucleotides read TGTGCCAGCAGCGTAGCTGCCCAGGGGCCCCCGGATGGCTACACCTTC. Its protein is CASSVAAQGPPDGYTF.

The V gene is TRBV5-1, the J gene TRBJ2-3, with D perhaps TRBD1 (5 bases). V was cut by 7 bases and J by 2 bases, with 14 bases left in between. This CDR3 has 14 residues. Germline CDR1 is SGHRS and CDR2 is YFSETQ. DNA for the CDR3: TGCGCCAGCTTTGCAGGGTTTGACACAGATACGCAGTATTTT. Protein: CASFAGFDTDTQYF.

CDR3 loop: CASSLDRSEQYF. The CDR3 bases are TGCGCCAGCAGCCTGGACAGGAGCGAGCAGTACTTC. The V call is TRBV5-1, the J call TRBJ2-7; 7 positions match TRBD1. The CDR3 covers 12 residues. V was pared by 4 bases and J by 6 bases, with 4 bases of the junction left unmatched. The germline CDR1 and CDR2 sequences are SGHRS and YFSETQ.

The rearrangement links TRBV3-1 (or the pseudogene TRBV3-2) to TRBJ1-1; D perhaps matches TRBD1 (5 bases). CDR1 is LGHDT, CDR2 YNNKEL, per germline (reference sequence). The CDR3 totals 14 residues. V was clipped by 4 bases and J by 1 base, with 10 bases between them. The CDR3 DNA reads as TGTGCCAGCAGCCTTCCCGGGGGGAACACTGAAGCTTTCTTT. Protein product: CASSLPGGNTEAFF.

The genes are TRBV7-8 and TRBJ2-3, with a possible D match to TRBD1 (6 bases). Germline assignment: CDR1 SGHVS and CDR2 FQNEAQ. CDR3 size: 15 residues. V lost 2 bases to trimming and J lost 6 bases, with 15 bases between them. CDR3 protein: CASSLWEQGMDTQYF. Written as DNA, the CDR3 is TGTGCCAGCAGCTTATGGGAACAGGGAATGGATACGCAGTATTTT.

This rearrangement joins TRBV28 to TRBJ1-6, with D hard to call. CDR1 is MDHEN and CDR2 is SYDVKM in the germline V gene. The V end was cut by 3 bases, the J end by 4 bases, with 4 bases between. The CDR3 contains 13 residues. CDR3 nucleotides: TGTGCCAGCAGTTTCTTATATAATTCACCCCTCCACTTT. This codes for CASSFLYNSPLHF.

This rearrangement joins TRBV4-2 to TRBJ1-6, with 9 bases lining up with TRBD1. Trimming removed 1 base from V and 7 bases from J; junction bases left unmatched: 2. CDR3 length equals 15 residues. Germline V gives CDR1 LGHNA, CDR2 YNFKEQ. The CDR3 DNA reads TGTGCCAGCAGCCAAGGGGACAGGGACAATTCACCCCTCCACTTT. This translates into CASSQGDRDNSPLHF.

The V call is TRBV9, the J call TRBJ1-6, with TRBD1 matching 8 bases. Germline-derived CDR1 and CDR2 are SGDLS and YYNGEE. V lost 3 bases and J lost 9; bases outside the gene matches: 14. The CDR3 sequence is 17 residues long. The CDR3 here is CASSENRQGIGASPLHF. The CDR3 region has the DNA TGTGCCAGCAGCGAGAACCGACAGGGGATTGGGGCTTCACCCCTCCACTTT.

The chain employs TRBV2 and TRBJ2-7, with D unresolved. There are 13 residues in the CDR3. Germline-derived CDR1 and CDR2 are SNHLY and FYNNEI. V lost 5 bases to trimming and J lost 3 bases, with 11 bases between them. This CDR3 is CASSPRSYYEQYF. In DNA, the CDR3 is TGTGCCAGCAGTCCGCGTTCCTACTACGAGCAGTACTTC.

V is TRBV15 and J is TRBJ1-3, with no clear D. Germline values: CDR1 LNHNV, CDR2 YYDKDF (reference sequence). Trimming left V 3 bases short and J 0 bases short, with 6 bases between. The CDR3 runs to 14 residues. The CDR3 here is CATSSRGSGNTIYF. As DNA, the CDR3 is TGTGCCACCAGCAGTCGGGGCTCTGGAAACACCATATATTTT.

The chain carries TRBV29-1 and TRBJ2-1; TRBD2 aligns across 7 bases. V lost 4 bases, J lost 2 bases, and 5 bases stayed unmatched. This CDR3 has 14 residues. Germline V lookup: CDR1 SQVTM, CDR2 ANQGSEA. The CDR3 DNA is TGCAGCGTTGGAAGCGGGGCCGCCTACAATGAGCAGTTCTTC. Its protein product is CSVGSGAAYNEQFF.

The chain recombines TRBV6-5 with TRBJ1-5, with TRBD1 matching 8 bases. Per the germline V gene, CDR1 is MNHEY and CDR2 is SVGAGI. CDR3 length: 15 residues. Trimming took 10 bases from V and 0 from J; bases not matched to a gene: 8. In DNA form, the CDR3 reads TGTGCCACCTCAGGGGGCAGGGGTAGCAATCAGCCCCAGCATTTT. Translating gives CATSGGRGSNQPQHF.

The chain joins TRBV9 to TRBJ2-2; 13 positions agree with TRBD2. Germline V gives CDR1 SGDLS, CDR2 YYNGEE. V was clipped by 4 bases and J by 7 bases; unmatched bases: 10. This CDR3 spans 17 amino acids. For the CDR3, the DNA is TGTGCCAGCAGCCCAAGGACTAGCGGGGGCAGGGGCGGGGAGCTGTTTTTT. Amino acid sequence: CASSPRTSGGRGGELFF.

For the CDR3, the DNA is TGTGCCATCAGTGGGAAGGCGGGGGGGACTGACAATGAGCAGTTCTTC. It yields the protein CAISGKAGGTDNEQFF. The rearrangement joins TRBV10-3 to TRBJ2-1; 9 nucleotides agree with TRBD2. The length of the CDR3 is 16 residues. Germline assignment: CDR1 ENHRY and CDR2 SYGVKD. Germline trimming cut 4 bases from V and 5 bases from J; bases unmatched to any gene: 9.

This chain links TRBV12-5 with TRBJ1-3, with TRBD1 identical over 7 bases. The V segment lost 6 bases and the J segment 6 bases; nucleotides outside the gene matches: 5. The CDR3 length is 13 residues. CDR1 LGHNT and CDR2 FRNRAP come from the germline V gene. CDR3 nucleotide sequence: TGTGCTAGTGGGCCGGGACAGTTAAACACCATATATTTT. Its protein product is CASGPGQLNTIYF. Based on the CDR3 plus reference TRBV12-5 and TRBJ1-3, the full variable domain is DARVTQTPRHKVTEMGQEVTMRCQPILGHNTVFWYRQTMMQGLELLAYFRNRAPLDDSGMPKDRFSAEMPDATLATLKIQPSEPRDSAVYFCASGPGQLNTIYFGEGSWLTVV.

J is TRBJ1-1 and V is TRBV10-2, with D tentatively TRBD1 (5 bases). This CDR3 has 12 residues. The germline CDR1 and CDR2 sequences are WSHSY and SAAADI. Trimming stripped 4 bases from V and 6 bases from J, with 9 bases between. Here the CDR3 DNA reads TGCGCCAGCAGTGGACAGCTCGCTGAAGCTTTCTTT. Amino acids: CASSGQLAEAFF.

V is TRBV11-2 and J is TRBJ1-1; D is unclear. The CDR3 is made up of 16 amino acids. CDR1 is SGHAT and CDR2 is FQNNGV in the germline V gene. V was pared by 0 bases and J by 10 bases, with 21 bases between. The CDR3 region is CASSLDLNVRLVGAFF. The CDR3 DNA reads TGTGCCAGCAGCTTAGATCTGAACGTGAGACTGGTCGGAGCTTTCTTT.

The CDR3, as DNA: TGCGCCAGCAGCCACTTAAGCCGTGCAATTGGCACAGATACGCAGTATTTT. Amino acids: CASSHLSRAIGTDTQYF. The V and J genes are TRBV4-1 and TRBJ2-3; no clear D. Germline lookup yields CDR1 MGHRA and CDR2 YSYEKL. Trimming stripped 3 bases from V and 1 base from J, with 17 bases between. There are 17 residues in the CDR3.